This T cell receptor (beta chain) was identified in a study of T-cell reconstitution after alpha-beta-depleted transplantation in children. With regard to this clonotype: The antigen is not known. The junction shows a germline mismatch at one end, possibly a read error.

The study, taken as a whole, reports: Hyperexpanded clones declined; after one year, newly produced T cells mostly supplied diversity. Diversity of TCRbeta at day 60 was high in some patients, arising from surviving recipient T cells and thymic progenitors. There were reportedly several hundred expanded graft clones from which alpha-beta T cells came about two months after transplant.

The TCRbeta library incorporated unique molecular identifiers. TCRdb reanalysed the PCR reads using MiXCR and keeps one entry per CDR3 protein. The data contain approximately 980,000 distinct CDR3 sequences, around 30% of them singletons. Source: PBMCs, mostly from graft donor cells, taken 360 days after TCRalphabeta/CD19-depleted stem cell transplant. The receptor was isolated from a boy under two years old who had a stem cell transplant for SCID, so the T cells may come from the graft donor.

The CDR3 loop reads CRANQGGTKAFF. The CDR3 DNA reads as TGCAGGGCAAACCAGGGAGGCACTAAAGCTTTCTTT. This chain joins TRBV20-1 and TRBJ1-1; tentatively, D is TRBD1 (5 bases). The CDR3 runs to 12 residues. Germline CDR1 and CDR2: DFQATT and SNEGSKA (reference sequence).